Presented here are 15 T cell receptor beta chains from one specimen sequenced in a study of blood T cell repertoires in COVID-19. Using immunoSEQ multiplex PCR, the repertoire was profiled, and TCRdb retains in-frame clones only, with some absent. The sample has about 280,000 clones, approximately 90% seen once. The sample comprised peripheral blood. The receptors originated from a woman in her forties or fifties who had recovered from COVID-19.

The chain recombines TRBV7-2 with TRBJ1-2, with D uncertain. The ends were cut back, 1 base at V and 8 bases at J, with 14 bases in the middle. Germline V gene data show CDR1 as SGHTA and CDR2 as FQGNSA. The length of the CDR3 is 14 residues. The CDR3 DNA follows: TGTGCCAGCAGCTTAGACGTCGCAAAACGGGGCTACACCTTC. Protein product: CASSLDVAKRGYTF.

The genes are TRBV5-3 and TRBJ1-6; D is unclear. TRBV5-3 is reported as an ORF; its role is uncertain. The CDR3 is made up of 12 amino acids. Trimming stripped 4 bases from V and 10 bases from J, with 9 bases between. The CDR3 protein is CARSVILSPLHF. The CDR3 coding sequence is TGTGCCAGAAGCGTTATATTATCACCCCTCCACTTT.

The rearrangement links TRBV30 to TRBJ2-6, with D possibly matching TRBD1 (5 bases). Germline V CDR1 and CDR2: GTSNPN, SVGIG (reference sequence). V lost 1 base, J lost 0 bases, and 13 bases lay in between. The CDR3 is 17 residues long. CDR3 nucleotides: TGTGCCTGGAGTGGGACAAGGGCTTTCTCTGGGGCCAACGTCCTGACTTTC. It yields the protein CAWSGTRAFSGANVLTF.

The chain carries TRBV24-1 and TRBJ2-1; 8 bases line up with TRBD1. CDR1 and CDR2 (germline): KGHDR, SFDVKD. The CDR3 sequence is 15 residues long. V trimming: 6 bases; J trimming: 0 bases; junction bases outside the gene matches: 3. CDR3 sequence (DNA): TGTGCCACCAGTCCAACAGGGGGCTCCTACAATGAGCAGTTCTTC. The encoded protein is CATSPTGGSYNEQFF.

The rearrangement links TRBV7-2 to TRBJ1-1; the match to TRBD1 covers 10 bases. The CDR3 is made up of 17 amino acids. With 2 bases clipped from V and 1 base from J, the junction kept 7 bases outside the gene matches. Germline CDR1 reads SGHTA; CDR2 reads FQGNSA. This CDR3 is CASSLPGQGPPNTEAFF. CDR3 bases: TGTGCCAGCAGCTTACCGGGACAGGGGCCCCCGAACACTGAAGCTTTCTTT.

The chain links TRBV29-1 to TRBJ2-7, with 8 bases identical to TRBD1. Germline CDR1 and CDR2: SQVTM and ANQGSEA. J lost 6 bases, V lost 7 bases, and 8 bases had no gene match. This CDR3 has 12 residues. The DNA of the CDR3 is TGCAGCGGACAGGGGTCAGGGAGCGAGCAGTACTTC. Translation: CSGQGSGSEQYF.

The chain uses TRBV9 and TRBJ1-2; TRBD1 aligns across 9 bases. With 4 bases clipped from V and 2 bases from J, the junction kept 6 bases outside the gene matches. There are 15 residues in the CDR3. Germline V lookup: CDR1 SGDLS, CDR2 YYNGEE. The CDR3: CASSPRDRVNYGYTF. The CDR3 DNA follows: TGTGCCAGCAGCCCGCGGGACAGGGTGAACTATGGCTACACCTTC.

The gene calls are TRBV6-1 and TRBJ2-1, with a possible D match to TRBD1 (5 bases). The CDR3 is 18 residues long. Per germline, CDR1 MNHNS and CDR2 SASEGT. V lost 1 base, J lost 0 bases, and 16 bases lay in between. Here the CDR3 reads CASSEVPTGVGSYNEQFF. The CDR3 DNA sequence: TGTGCCAGCAGTGAAGTCCCCACAGGAGTGGGCTCCTACAATGAGCAGTTCTTC.

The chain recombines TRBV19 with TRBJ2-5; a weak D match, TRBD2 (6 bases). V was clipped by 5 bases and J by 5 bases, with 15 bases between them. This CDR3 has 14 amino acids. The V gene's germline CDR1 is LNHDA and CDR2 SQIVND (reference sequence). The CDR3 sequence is CASSRPGVVETQYF. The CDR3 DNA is TGTGCCAGTAGTCGACCGGGGGTTGTGGAGACCCAGTACTTC. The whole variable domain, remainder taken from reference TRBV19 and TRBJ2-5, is DGGITQSPKYLFRKEGQNVTLSCEQNLNHDAMYWYRQDPGQGLRLIYYSQIVNDFQKGDIAEGYSVSREKKESFPLTVTSAQKNPTAFYLCASSRPGVVETQYFGPGTRLLVL.

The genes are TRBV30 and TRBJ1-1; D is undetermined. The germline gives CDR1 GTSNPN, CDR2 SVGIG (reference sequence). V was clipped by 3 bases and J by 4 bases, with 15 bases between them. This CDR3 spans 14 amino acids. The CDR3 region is CAWRGVLDSTEAFF. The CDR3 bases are TGTGCCTGGAGAGGAGTCTTGGATAGCACTGAAGCTTTCTTT.

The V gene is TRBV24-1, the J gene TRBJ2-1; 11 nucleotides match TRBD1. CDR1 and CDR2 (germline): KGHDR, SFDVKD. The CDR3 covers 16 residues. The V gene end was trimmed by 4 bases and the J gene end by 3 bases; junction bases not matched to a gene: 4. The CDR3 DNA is TGTGCCACCAGTGACGGACAGGGGGCGAACTACAATGAGCAGTTCTTC. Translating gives CATSDGQGANYNEQFF.

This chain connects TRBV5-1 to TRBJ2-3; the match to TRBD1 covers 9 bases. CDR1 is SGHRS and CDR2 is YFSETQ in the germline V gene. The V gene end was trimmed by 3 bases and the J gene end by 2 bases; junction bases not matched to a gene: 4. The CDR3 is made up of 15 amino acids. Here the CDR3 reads CASSSGQGPTDTQYF. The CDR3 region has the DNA TGCGCCAGCAGCTCCGGACAGGGGCCCACAGATACGCAGTATTTT.

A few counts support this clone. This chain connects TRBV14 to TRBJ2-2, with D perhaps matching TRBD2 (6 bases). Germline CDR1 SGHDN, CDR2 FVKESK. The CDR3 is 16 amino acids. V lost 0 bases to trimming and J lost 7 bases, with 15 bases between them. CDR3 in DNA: TGTGCCAGCAGCCAAGATCTCACTAGCTACAGCGGGGAGCTGTTTTTT. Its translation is CASSQDLTSYSGELFF.

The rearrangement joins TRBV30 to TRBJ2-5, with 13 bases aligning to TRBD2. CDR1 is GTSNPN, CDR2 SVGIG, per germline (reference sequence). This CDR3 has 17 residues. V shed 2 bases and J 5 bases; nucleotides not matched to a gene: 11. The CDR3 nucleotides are TGTGCCTGGAGTCGGACTAGCGGGGGACTCAAGAAGGAGACCCAGTACTTC. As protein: CAWSRTSGGLKKETQYF.

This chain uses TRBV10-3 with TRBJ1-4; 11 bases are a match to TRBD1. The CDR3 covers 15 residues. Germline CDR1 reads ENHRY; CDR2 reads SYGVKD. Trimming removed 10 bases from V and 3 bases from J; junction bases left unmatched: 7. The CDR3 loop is CATRTGGASNEKLFF. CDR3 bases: TGTGCCACCCGGACAGGGGGCGCTTCTAATGAAAAACTGTTTTTT.